The clone carrying this TCR beta chain was seen once. This sample is drawn from a study of blood T cell repertoires in COVID-19. Study-wide context: The analysed material was cDNA or gDNA that came from T cells, B-cell-depleted T cells, or PBMCs.

Assay: immunoSEQ multiplex PCR; the TCRdb copy retains only in-frame clones and omits some. This table has 98,000 or so clones, 91% appearing once. Trimming removed 8 bases at V and 3 bases at J, with 11 bases between. Germline V gene sequence: CDR1 SNHLY, CDR2 FYNNEI. This CDR3 is built from 13 residues. The chain is built from TRBV2 and TRBJ2-1; D is perhaps TRBD2 (5 bases). Sequences were obtained from peripheral blood. The receptor's source is a human donor in a cohort sampled during active COVID-19. In nucleotides, the CDR3 is TGTGCCAGCGGATCGAGGGACTACAATGAGCAGTTCTTC. It codes for CASGSRDYNEQFF.